The rows below give T cell receptor beta chains drawn from one sample of a study of low-dose radiotherapy and immunotherapy resistance in tumors. Each CDR3 protein is one row after TCRdb ran MiXCR on the reads. The table includes some 71,000 distinct CDR3 sequences, less than 40% detected once. Material: PBMCs, obtained before treatment. The receptors were gathered from a female donor with ovarian cancer. CDR3s include the opening cysteine and the closing phenylalanine or tryptophan. The D gene is left open where the match is weak. Clone size, where shown, is once, few, many, or a class for clones that have expanded.

cdr3_length	v_call	d_call	j_call	clone_size	cdr3_aa	cdr3_nt
15	TRBV5-1	TRBD2	TRBJ2-7	many	CASSLVTSGYYEQYF	TGCGCCAGCAGCTTGGTAACTAGCGGATACTACGAGCAGTACTTC
16	TRBV24-1	TRBD1	TRBJ2-3	many	CATSDRTGPSTDTQYF	TGTGCCACCAGTGATCGGACAGGACCGAGCACAGATACGCAGTATTTT
15	TRBV3-1	TRBD1	TRBJ2-7	-	CASSATGVPLYEQYF	TGTGCCAGCAGCGCGACAGGGGTACCACTCTACGAGCAGTACTTC
14	TRBV5-1	TRBD1	TRBJ1-3	many	CASRIGTAGNTIYF	TGCGCCAGCAGGATCGGGACAGCTGGAAACACCATATATTTT
13	TRBV7-9	-	TRBJ1-5	-	CASSSSRDQPQHF	TGTGCCAGCAGCTCCAGCCGAGATCAGCCCCAGCATTTT
13	TRBV3-1	-	TRBJ1-1	many	CASSQGQGVESFF	TGTGCCAGCAGCCAAGGGCAAGGGGTTGAATCTTTCTTT
16	TRBV7-8	-	TRBJ2-3	many	CASSALTAAGTDTQYF	TGTGCCAGCAGCGCCCTGACGGCAGCGGGCACAGATACGCAGTATTTT
15	TRBV24-1	TRBD1	TRBJ2-3	-	CATSDARDRDGTQYF	TGTGCCACCAGTGATGCCCGGGACAGGGATGGTACGCAGTATTTT
13	TRBV5-1	-	TRBJ2-5	many	CASSLNIGETQYF	TGCGCCAGCAGCTTGAATATCGGAGAGACCCAGTACTTC
17	TRBV5-1	TRBD2	TRBJ2-2	many	CASSPTKAGLGTGELFF	TGCGCCAGCAGCCCTACTAAAGCGGGACTAGGGACCGGGGAGCTGTTTTTT
15	TRBV26	-	TRBJ2-3	few	CASGSTGTGRDTQYF	TGTGCCAGCGGAAGCACCGGGACAGGGAGGGATACGCAGTATTTT
13	TRBV29-1	-	TRBJ1-5	-	CSVAEGSNQPQHF	TGCAGCGTTGCAGAGGGTAGTAATCAGCCCCAGCATTTT
13	TRBV6-8	-	TRBJ2-5	few	CASLLDGGETQYF	TGTGCCAGCCTACTGGACGGGGGCGAGACCCAGTACTTC
19	TRBV9	TRBD2	TRBJ2-3	many	CASSVAPSGGAARTDTQYF	TGTGCCAGCAGCGTAGCCCCTAGCGGGGGGGCGGCTCGCACAGATACGCAGTATTTT
13	TRBV27	-	TRBJ1-2	many	CASRDWAGDGYTF	TGTGCCAGCAGAGACTGGGCAGGGGATGGCTACACCTTC
16	TRBV28	-	TRBJ2-7	-	CASSFLPGAQSYEQYF	TGTGCCAGCAGTTTTCTACCTGGGGCCCAATCCTACGAGCAGTACTTC
15	TRBV5-4	-	TRBJ2-4	-	CASSETGRAKNIQYF	TGTGCCAGCAGCGAAACAGGGAGGGCCAAAAACATTCAGTACTTC
15	TRBV4-1	-	TRBJ1-1	many	CASSQGRGGGTEAFF	TGCGCCAGCAGCCAAGGTAGGGGCGGCGGCACTGAAGCTTTCTTT